The source of this TCR beta chain is a study of early T cells in non-severe SARS-CoV-2 infection. Study summary: The sequenced material was bulk RNA from unsorted whole blood, and its chains were unpaired. Points from the study as a whole: Lookups in VDJdb leaned toward anti-spike CD8 responses and missed private and CD4 specificities.

Individual cDNA molecules received unique molecular identifiers during library preparation. In TCRdb, the 5' RACE reads were re-called with MiXCR into one record per CDR3 protein. This table holds roughly 97,000 distinct CDR3 sequences, 9.5% to 11% found once. This clonotype was recorded at least ten times. Its antigen is unidentified. The trim removed 5 bases at V and 8 bases at J, leaving 17 bases unmatched. The CDR3 runs to 17 residues. Germline V gives CDR1 MNHEY, CDR2 SMNVEV (reference sequence). The sequence was collected from an adult who was a healthcare worker with PCR-confirmed SARS-CoV-2 infection or an uninfected control (not recorded which). The sequences come from whole blood, collected at baseline. The chain links TRBV27 to TRBJ2-1; 8 bases are a match to TRBD1. The CDR3 DNA is TGTGCCAGCAGTCCCTTTGAGGCCAGGGGGCGACAGGATGAGCAGTTCTTC. Amino acid sequence: CASSPFEARGRQDEQFF.